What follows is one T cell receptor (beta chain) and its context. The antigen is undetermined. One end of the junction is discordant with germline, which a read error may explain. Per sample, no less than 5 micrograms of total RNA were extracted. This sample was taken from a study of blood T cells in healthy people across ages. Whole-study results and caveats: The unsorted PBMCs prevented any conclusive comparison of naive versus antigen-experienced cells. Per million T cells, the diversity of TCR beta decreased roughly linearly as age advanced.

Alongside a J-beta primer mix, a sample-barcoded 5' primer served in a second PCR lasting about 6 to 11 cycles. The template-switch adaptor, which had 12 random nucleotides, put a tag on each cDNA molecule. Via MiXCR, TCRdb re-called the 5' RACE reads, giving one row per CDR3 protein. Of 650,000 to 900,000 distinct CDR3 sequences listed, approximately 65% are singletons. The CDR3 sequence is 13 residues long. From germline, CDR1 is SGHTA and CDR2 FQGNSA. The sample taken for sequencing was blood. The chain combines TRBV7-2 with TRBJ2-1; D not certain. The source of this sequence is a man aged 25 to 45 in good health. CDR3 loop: CASCLYRAYEQFF. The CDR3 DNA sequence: TGTGCCAGCTGCTTATATCGGGCATATGAGCAGTTCTTC. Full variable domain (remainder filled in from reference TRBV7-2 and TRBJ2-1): GAGVSQSPSNKVTEKGKDVELRCDPISGHTALYWYRQSLGQGLEFLIYFQGNSAPDKSGLPSDRFSAERTGGSVSTLTIQRTQQEDSAVYLCASCLYRAYEQFFGPGTRLTVL.